This TCR beta chain was found in a study of OX40 agonist ivuxolimab in advanced cancers. Assay used: immunoSEQ multiplex PCR; TCRdb lists only in-frame clones, some missing. The profile shows 42,000 or so clones, roughly four fifths of them singletons. The TCR comes from an adult with an advanced solid tumor such as melanoma, head and neck, liver or kidney cancer. Sequencing was performed on CD4+ or CD8+ T cells sorted from blood, taken in a trial of the OX40 agonist ivuxolimab.

CDR3 sequence: CASSRVGTSGSPRGVGNEQFF. Here the CDR3 DNA reads TGTGCCAGCAGCCGAGTGGGGACTAGCGGGAGTCCCCGGGGCGTCGGAAATGAGCAGTTCTTC. The chain couples TRBV4-2 to TRBJ2-1; 14 nucleotides align to TRBD2. The CDR3 is 21 residues long. Looked up from germline, CDR1 is LGHNA and CDR2 is YNFKEQ. The V and J ends lost 4 bases and 7 bases, in that order; junction bases with no gene match: 21.